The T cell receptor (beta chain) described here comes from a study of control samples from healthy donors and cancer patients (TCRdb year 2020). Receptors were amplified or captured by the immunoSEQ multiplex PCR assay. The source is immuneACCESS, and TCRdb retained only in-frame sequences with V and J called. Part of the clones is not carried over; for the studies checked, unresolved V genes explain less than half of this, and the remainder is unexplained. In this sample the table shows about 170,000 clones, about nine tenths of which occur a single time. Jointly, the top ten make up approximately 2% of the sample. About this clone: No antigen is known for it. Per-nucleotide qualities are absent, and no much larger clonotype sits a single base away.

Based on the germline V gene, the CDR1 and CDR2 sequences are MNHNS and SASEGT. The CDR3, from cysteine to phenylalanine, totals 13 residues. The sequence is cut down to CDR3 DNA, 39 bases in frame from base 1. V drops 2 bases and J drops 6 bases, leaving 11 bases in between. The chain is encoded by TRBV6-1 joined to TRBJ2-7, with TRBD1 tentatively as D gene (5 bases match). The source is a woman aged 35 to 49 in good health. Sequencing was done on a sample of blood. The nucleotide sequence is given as TGTGCCAGCAGTGAAACATCAGGGCCCGAGCAGTACTTC. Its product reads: CASSETSGPEQYF.